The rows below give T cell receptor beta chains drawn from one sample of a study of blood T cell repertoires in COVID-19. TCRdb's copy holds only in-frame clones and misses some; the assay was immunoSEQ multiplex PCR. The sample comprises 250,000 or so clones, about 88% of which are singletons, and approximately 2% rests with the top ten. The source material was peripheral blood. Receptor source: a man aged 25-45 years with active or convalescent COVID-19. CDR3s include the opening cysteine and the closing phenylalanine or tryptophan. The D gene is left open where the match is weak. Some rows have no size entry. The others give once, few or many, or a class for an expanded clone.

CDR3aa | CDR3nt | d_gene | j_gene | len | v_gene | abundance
CASSQFLGIAGGSGNIQYF | TGCGCCAGCAGCCAGTTTCTTGGAATAGCGGGGGGGTCCGGAAACATTCAGTACTTC | TRBD2 | TRBJ2-4 | 19 | TRBV4-3 | -
CAGRTGGGTGELFF | TGTGCCGGACGGACAGGGGGCGGCACCGGGGAGCTGTTTTTT | TRBD1 | TRBJ2-2 | 14 | TRBV2 | few
CASSPGLAGSSYEQYF | TGTGCCAGCAGCCCGGGACTAGCGGGGAGCTCCTACGAGCAGTACTTC | TRBD2 | TRBJ2-7 | 16 | TRBV3-1/TRBV3-2 | few
CASRGAGETQYF | TGTGCCAGCAGAGGGGCAGGGGAGACCCAGTACTTC | - | TRBJ2-5 | 12 | TRBV25-1 | -
CSVRGLGRETEAFF | TGCAGCGTTAGGGGATTAGGCAGGGAAACTGAAGCTTTCTTT | - | TRBJ1-1 | 14 | TRBV29-1 | -
CASRRGANYGYTF | TGTGCCAGCAGGCGGGGCGCTAACTATGGCTACACCTTC | - | TRBJ1-2 | 13 | TRBV27 | few
CASSQAQQVGGGTDTQYF | TGTGCCAGCAGCCAAGCCCAACAGGTGGGAGGCGGCACAGATACGCAGTATTTT | - | TRBJ2-3 | 18 | TRBV4-2 | -
CASSQVSFRGLSTDTQYF | TGCGCCAGCAGCCAAGTCAGCTTCAGGGGGCTTAGCACAGATACGCAGTATTTT | TRBD1 | TRBJ2-3 | 18 | TRBV4-1 | -
CASSYRTGTTNEKLFF | TGTGCCAGCAGTTACCGGACAGGAACAACTAATGAAAAACTGTTTTTT | TRBD1 | TRBJ1-4 | 16 | TRBV6-5 | -
CASSIGTGQGNTIYF | TGTGCCAGTAGTATCGGTACAGGGCAAGGAAACACCATATATTTT | - | TRBJ1-3 | 15 | TRBV19 | -
CASSFRDRRGYEQYF | TGTGCCAGCAGCTTCCGGGACAGAAGAGGGTACGAGCAGTACTTC | TRBD1 | TRBJ2-7 | 15 | TRBV7-2 | -
CASSPPSDTGEQYF | TGTGCCAGCTCACCACCCTCAGACACTGGCGAGCAGTACTTC | - | TRBJ2-7 | 14 | TRBV18 | -
CASGRGTPPETQYF | TGTGCTAGTGGGCGTGGTACTCCCCCAGAGACCCAGTACTTC | - | TRBJ2-5 | 14 | TRBV12-5 | -
CASSEPGQSSNQPQHF | TGTGCCAGCAGTGAACCGGGACAGTCTAGCAATCAGCCCCAGCATTTT | TRBD1 | TRBJ1-5 | 16 | TRBV25-1 | -
CASTARGGPTEAFF | TGCGCCAGCACGGCACGGGGGGGACCAACTGAAGCTTTCTTT | - | TRBJ1-1 | 14 | TRBV5-1 | -
CASSVRTGGIWGSYNEQFF | TGTGCCAGCAGCGTAAGGACAGGGGGCATTTGGGGCTCCTACAATGAGCAGTTCTTC | TRBD1 | TRBJ2-1 | 19 | TRBV9 | -
CASNFRDSTEAFF | TGTGCCAGTAATTTCCGGGACAGCACTGAAGCTTTCTTT | TRBD1 | TRBJ1-1 | 13 | TRBV19 | -
CASVRTDPNTGELFF | TGCGCCAGTGTACGGACAGACCCGAACACCGGGGAGCTGTTTTTT | - | TRBJ2-2 | 15 | TRBV5-1 | -
CASGTSGGPYDPDTQYF | TGCGCCAGCGGTACTAGCGGGGGGCCTTACGACCCAGATACGCAGTATTTT | TRBD2 | TRBJ2-3 | 17 | TRBV5-1 | -
CSVNRVEKGKLFF | TGCAGCGTCAACAGGGTGGAAAAGGGAAAACTGTTTTTT | - | TRBJ1-4 | 13 | TRBV29-1 | -
CASSYRRDRAHEQYF | TGTGCCAGCAGTTACAGGCGGGACAGGGCCCACGAGCAGTACTTC | TRBD1 | TRBJ2-7 | 15 | TRBV6-6 | -
CASSLVVGGTGELFF | TGTGCCAGCAGCTTAGTTGTGGGGGGGACCGGGGAGCTGTTTTTT | TRBD2 | TRBJ2-2 | 15 | TRBV7-2 | -
CASSLTLRGGGYTF | TGTGCCAGCAGCCTTACACTTCGGGGGGGTGGCTACACCTTC | - | TRBJ1-2 | 14 | TRBV3-1/TRBV3-2 | -
CASKVEQYGYTF | TGTGCCAGCAAGGTGGAACAGTACGGCTACACCTTC | - | TRBJ1-2 | 12 | TRBV2 | -
CAWSVAGVKNEQFF | TGTGCCTGGAGTGTGGCGGGGGTTAAGAATGAGCAGTTCTTC | TRBD2 | TRBJ2-1 | 14 | TRBV30 | -
CASSAARGREAFF | TGTGCCAGCAGCGCGGCCAGGGGGCGGGAAGCTTTCTTT | TRBD1 | TRBJ1-1 | 13 | TRBV7-2 | -
CSVEGTGGLETQYF | TGCAGCGTTGAAGGGACAGGGGGTTTAGAGACCCAGTACTTC | TRBD1 | TRBJ2-5 | 14 | TRBV29-1 | -
CASSLEETQYF | TGTGCCAGCAGCTTAGAGGAGACCCAGTACTTC | - | TRBJ2-5 | 11 | TRBV5-4 | -
CASSQISLAGVTNEQFF | TGCGCCAGCAGCCAAATATCCCTAGCGGGGGTGACTAATGAGCAGTTCTTC | TRBD2 | TRBJ2-1 | 17 | TRBV4-1 | -
CASRTGNYGYTF | TGTGCCAGCAGAACAGGGAACTATGGCTACACCTTC | - | TRBJ1-2 | 12 | TRBV12-3/TRBV12-4 | -
CASSLGWLRGPYNEQFF | TGCGCCAGCAGTTTAGGTTGGCTTCGAGGCCCATACAATGAGCAGTTCTTC | - | TRBJ2-1 | 17 | TRBV5-1 | -
CASRGTGTEKLFF | TGTGCCAGTAGGGGGACAGGCACCGAAAAACTGTTTTTT | TRBD1 | TRBJ1-4 | 13 | TRBV19 | few
CASSVGEGSGETQYF | TGTGCCAGCAGCGTAGGCGAGGGTAGCGGGGAGACCCAGTACTTC | TRBD2 | TRBJ2-5 | 15 | TRBV9 | once
CASSLGGYDEQFF | TGTGCCAGCAGCTTAGGGGGGTACGATGAGCAGTTCTTC | - | TRBJ2-1 | 13 | TRBV7-3 | once
CARGGNGGTEAFF | TGTGCCAGGGGGGGGAACGGTGGAACTGAAGCTTTCTTT | - | TRBJ1-1 | 13 | TRBV2 | -
CASSDGQVLANYGYTF | TGTGCCAGCTCGGACGGACAGGTCCTAGCTAACTATGGCTACACCTTC | TRBD1 | TRBJ1-2 | 16 | TRBV18 | -
CASRLSTDLGEKLFF | TGCGCCAGCAGACTATCGACAGACTTGGGTGAAAAACTGTTTTTT | - | TRBJ1-4 | 15 | TRBV5-1 | few
CASSYTGNNEQYF | TGTGCCAGCAGCTATACAGGGAATAACGAGCAGTACTTC | - | TRBJ2-7 | 13 | TRBV3-1/TRBV3-2 | once
CASSIDRLGQGTYGYTF | TGTGCCAGTAGTATAGATCGTCTTGGACAGGGAACTTATGGCTACACCTTC | TRBD1 | TRBJ1-2 | 17 | TRBV19 | -
CASSLGQGISGYTF | TGTGCCAGCAGCTTGGGTCAGGGCATTTCTGGCTACACCTTC | - | TRBJ1-2 | 14 | TRBV5-6 | -
CSVRVNRNTEAFF | TGCAGCGTTCGAGTTAACCGGAACACTGAAGCTTTCTTT | - | TRBJ1-1 | 13 | TRBV29-1 | -
CASKGIGLSSYEQYF | TGTGCCAGCAAGGGGATTGGGCTAAGCTCCTACGAGCAGTACTTC | - | TRBJ2-7 | 15 | TRBV27 | -
CASSIGGGEHQPQHF | TGTGCCAGTAGTATAGGCGGGGGGGAGCATCAGCCCCAGCATTTT | - | TRBJ1-5 | 15 | TRBV19 | many
CASSEETGGADTIYF | TGTGCCAGCAGTGAAGAAACAGGGGGCGCGGACACCATATATTTT | TRBD1 | TRBJ1-3 | 15 | TRBV6-1 | -
CASSQDSAAGGTQYF | TGTGCCAGCAGCCAAGATAGCGCGGCGGGGGGAACCCAGTACTTC | TRBD2 | TRBJ2-5 | 15 | TRBV3-1/TRBV3-2 | -
CATRASGGETQYF | TGTGCCACCCGAGCTAGTGGTGGTGAGACCCAGTACTTC | - | TRBJ2-5 | 13 | TRBV12-3/TRBV12-4 | -
CASRTGSNYGYTF | TGTGCCAGCCGCACAGGGTCTAACTATGGCTACACCTTC | - | TRBJ1-2 | 13 | TRBV5-4 | -
CAISESTGDRTQPQHF | TGTGCCATCAGTGAGTCGACCGGGGATCGCACTCAGCCCCAGCATTTT | - | TRBJ1-5 | 16 | TRBV10-3 | -
CASSKSGFGNQPQHF | TGTGCCAGCTCGAAGTCGGGGTTTGGCAATCAGCCCCAGCATTTT | - | TRBJ1-5 | 15 | TRBV18 | -
CASSERSGGYEQYF | TGTGCCAGCAGCGAACGTAGCGGTGGCTACGAGCAGTACTTC | - | TRBJ2-7 | 14 | TRBV11-3 | -